The rows below give T cell receptor beta chains drawn from one sample of a study of shared clonotypes between healthy human individuals. Here immunoSEQ multiplex PCR was the method, and the copy in TCRdb shows in-frame clones only, minus some. This sample has about 870,000 clones, with 85% to 95% found just once. Sequencing input: naive CD8+ T cells sorted from blood. The source of these receptors is a man aged 25 to 40 in good health. CDR3s include the opening cysteine and the closing phenylalanine or tryptophan. A D gene is named only where the DNA matches it firmly. The size field is filled for only some rows; it gives once, few, many or a size class.

TRBJ2-1 - TRBV29-1 TRBD2 CSVVASGNEQFF TGCAGCGTTGTAGCTAGCGGCAATGAGCAGTTCTTC
TRBJ1-5 - TRBV7-8 - CASSLSPSNQPQHF TGTGCCAGCAGCTTAAGCCCTAGCAATCAGCCCCAGCATTTT
TRBJ1-5 - TRBV19 - CASSIDPGLNQPQHF TGTGCCAGTAGTATAGATCCAGGACTAAATCAGCCCCAGCATTTT
TRBJ2-3 - TRBV2 - CASNGDSSVVDTQYF TGTGCCAGCAATGGGGATAGCTCCGTGGTAGATACGCAGTATTTT
TRBJ2-1 - TRBV10-2 - CASSESGVGPSYNEQFF TGCGCCAGCAGTGAGTCAGGGGTTGGGCCCTCCTACAATGAGCAGTTCTTC
TRBJ2-3 - TRBV4-1 - CASSQDPVEGGRTDTQYF TGCGCCAGCAGCCAAGATCCCGTCGAGGGAGGACGCACAGATACGCAGTATTTT
TRBJ2-7 - TRBV28 TRBD2 CASSFQLREGAYEQYF TGTGCCAGCAGTTTTCAGCTCAGGGAGGGAGCATACGAGCAGTACTTC
TRBJ2-1 once TRBV21-1 - CASSKMGLSSYNEQFF TGTGCCAGCAGCAAAATGGGCTTGAGCTCCTACAATGAGCAGTTCTTC
TRBJ2-7 - TRBV28 - CASSSPADEQYF TGTGCCAGCAGTTCCCCCGCCGACGAGCAGTACTTC
TRBJ2-7 - TRBV28 TRBD1 CASRDDTGVWPYEQYF TGTGCCAGCAGGGACGACACAGGGGTTTGGCCCTACGAGCAGTACTTC
TRBJ2-1 - TRBV29-1 TRBD2 CSVDGVSGSSYNEQFF TGCAGCGTTGACGGGGTTAGCGGGAGTTCCTACAATGAGCAGTTCTTC
TRBJ2-3 - TRBV10-2 - CASKSSARTDTQYF TGCGCCAGCAAATCTTCCGCGCGCACAGATACGCAGTATTTT
TRBJ2-7 - TRBV27 TRBD2 CASSLSIGDYSYEQYF TGTGCCAGCAGTTTATCGATAGGGGACTACTCCTACGAGCAGTACTTC
TRBJ2-2 - TRBV7-7 - CASSPWRGAKNTGELFF TGTGCTAGCAGCCCGTGGAGGGGGGCAAAGAACACCGGGGAGCTGTTTTTT
TRBJ1-1 - TRBV29-1 - CSVGTGNTEAFF TGCAGCGTCGGGACGGGGAACACTGAAGCTTTCTTT
TRBJ2-7 - TRBV7-9 - CASSLDGGYEQYF TGTGCCAGCAGCTTAGACGGAGGCTACGAGCAGTACTTC